These 29 T cell receptor beta chains were sequenced from one sample in a study of T cell responses to AZD1222 COVID-19 vaccine (dated by TCRdb to 2020 to 2023). The library was generated by the immunoSEQ multiplex PCR assay. TCRdb took over this immuneACCESS table, retaining in-frame rearrangements with V and J assigned. Such tables are incomplete; in checked studies, under half of the missing clones stem from an unresolved V gene, and the remainder is unexplained. This sample gives some 110,000 clones in total; about nine tenths of them show up just once. About 4.7% of the sample belongs to the ten largest clones. The sample's time point, from its label and the paper: baseline before first vaccination. The input for sequencing was peripheral blood, taken on day 0 of AZD1222 vaccination. These receptors originate from an adult in good health.

With respect to this clone: Other DNA sequences of this sample code for an identical CDR3. The CDR3 DNA reads as TGCGCCAGCAGCCCCCAGGGTCAAGAGACCCAGTACTTC. This encodes CASSPQGQETQYF. The chain is built from TRBV4-1 and TRBJ2-5; perhaps TRBD1 as D (5 bases). V was trimmed by 4 bases and J by 2 bases, leaving 8 bases between them. The CDR3 runs to 13 residues. Germline CDR1 is MGHRA and CDR2 is YSYEKL.

This chain uses TRBV7-2 with TRBJ1-3; no clear D gene. CDR3 length: 12 amino acids. CDR1 and CDR2 (germline): SGHTA, FQGNSA. V shed 3 bases and J shed 4 bases, with 4 bases lying between them. Here the CDR3 reads CASSLVGNTIYF. In DNA, the CDR3 is TGTGCCAGCAGCTTGGTAGGAAACACCATATATTTT.

The chain combines TRBV5-4 with TRBJ1-2; no clear D. This CDR3 spans 17 amino acids. Germline CDR1 and CDR2: SGHNT and YYREEE (reference sequence). V lost 4 bases, J lost 0 bases, and 19 bases lay in between. CDR3 DNA: TGTGCCAGCAGCCCCGATAAGTTAAGGGTCGCTAACTATGGCTACACCTTC. It encodes CASSPDKLRVANYGYTF.

The genes are TRBV6-2 or TRBV6-3 and TRBJ1-2; 8 nucleotides match TRBD1. Trimming took 4 bases from V and 7 from J; bases not matched to a gene: 20. The CDR3 is 18 amino acids. The germline V gene has CDR1 MNHEY and CDR2 SVGEGT. CDR3 loop: CASSSLDRAQFESFGYTF. In DNA, the CDR3 is TGTGCCAGCAGTTCCCTGGACAGGGCGCAGTTCGAGTCATTTGGCTACACCTTC.

The rearrangement links TRBV18 to TRBJ2-3, with D unclear. V was shortened by 6 bases and J by 3 bases, with 10 bases between the two germline ends. The V gene's germline CDR1 is KGHSH and CDR2 LQKENI. The CDR3 is 13 residues long. The DNA of the CDR3 is TGTGCCAGCTCTCCAGATGAGACAGATACGCAGTATTTT. This gives the protein CASSPDETDTQYF.

V gene TRBV5-4 combines with J gene TRBJ1-2; D is unclear. CDR3 size: 14 residues. Germline V gene data show CDR1 as SGHNT and CDR2 as YYREEE (reference sequence). Trimming pared 3 bases from V and 0 bases from J, leaving 9 bases between. As DNA, the CDR3 is TGTGCCAGCAGCTGGGCGGGTTCTAACTATGGCTACACCTTC. This translates into CASSWAGSNYGYTF.

The gene calls are TRBV19 and TRBJ1-1; D ambiguous. Germline V gene sequence: CDR1 LNHDA, CDR2 SQIVND (reference sequence). The CDR3 runs to 11 residues. The germline V and J ends were trimmed by 5 bases and 10 bases, with 11 bases remaining between them. The CDR3 DNA reads as TGTGCCAGTAGTGCCGGTTTCGGAGCTTTCTTT. Its translation: CASSAGFGAFF.

This clone is a singleton in its sample. CDR3 amino acids: CAISGTGGWNEQFF. CDR3 sequence (DNA): TGTGCCATCAGCGGGACAGGGGGATGGAATGAGCAGTTCTTC. V gene TRBV10-3 combines with J gene TRBJ2-1, with 11 bases that match TRBD1. Germline loops: CDR1 ENHRY, CDR2 SYGVKD. This CDR3 region has 14 residues. V lost 6 bases to trimming and J lost 7 bases; unmatched junction nucleotides: 5.

The chain uses TRBV27 and TRBJ1-5; no clear D gene. The germline gives CDR1 MNHEY, CDR2 SMNVEV (reference sequence). V lost 6 bases to trimming and J lost 4 bases, with 19 bases between them. The CDR3 is 16 residues long. The CDR3 region is CASRFPTARMNQPQHF. For the CDR3, the DNA is TGTGCCAGCAGATTTCCCACCGCCCGGATGAATCAGCCCCAGCATTTT.

The chain uses TRBV23-1 and TRBJ2-1; 7 bases fit TRBD1. TRBV23-1 carries the ORF label, with uncertain function. The CDR3 extends over 15 amino acids. J gave up 4 bases and V 6 bases, and 9 bases lay outside the gene matches. CDR3 in DNA: TGCGCCAGCAGCCCGAGGGACAGCAAGTACAATGAGCAGTTCTTC. Residues: CASSPRDSKYNEQFF.

The J gene is TRBJ2-7, the V gene TRBV2; D uncertain. This CDR3 contains 17 residues. In germline, CDR1 is SNHLY, CDR2 FYNNEI. V lost 0 bases and J lost 2, with 17 bases in between. The CDR3 loop is CASSEAPPGSPTYEQYF. CDR3 coding DNA: TGTGCCAGCAGTGAAGCCCCCCCAGGCTCCCCCACCTACGAGCAGTACTTC.

V usage is TRBV6-4 and J usage is TRBJ1-1; D not certain. The CDR3 is 13 amino acids. Germline lookup yields CDR1 MRHNA and CDR2 SNTAGT. V lost 4 bases, J lost 3 bases, and 9 bases lay in between. CDR3 DNA: TGTGCCAGCAGTGTTTTTGAGGACACTGAAGCTTTCTTT. Protein: CASSVFEDTEAFF.

The V call is TRBV19, the J call TRBJ2-3; D is perhaps TRBD1 or TRBD2 (6 bases each). V gave up 7 bases and J gave up 0 bases, with 17 bases separating them. The length of the CDR3 is 16 residues. Germline CDR1 reads LNHDA; CDR2 reads SQIVND (reference sequence). CDR3 loop: CASTPGAGFSTDTQYF. In DNA form, the CDR3 reads TGTGCCAGTACCCCGGGGGCAGGCTTTAGCACAGATACGCAGTATTTT.

The V and J genes are TRBV2 and TRBJ1-1; 7 nucleotides match TRBD1. The V and J ends lost 8 bases and 7 bases, in that order; junction bases with no gene match: 13. CDR3 length equals 14 residues. Germline assignment: CDR1 SNHLY and CDR2 FYNNEI. DNA for the CDR3: TGTGCCAGCTCTGGACAGGTCAGTGTCCTTGAAGCTTTCTTT. Protein product: CASSGQVSVLEAFF. Looking up the rest from reference TRBV2 and TRBJ1-1 gives the full variable domain: EPEVTQTPSHQVTQMGQEVILRCVPISNHLYFYWYRQILGQKVEFLVSFYNNEISEKSEIFDDQFSVERPDGSNFTLKIRSTKLEDSAMYFCASSGQVSVLEAFFGQGTRLTVV.

The chain has TRBV28 and TRBJ2-3; TRBD1 is a possible D gene (5 bases). Trimming cost V 8 bases and J 1 base, with 10 bases left between them. The CDR3 runs to 13 residues. The germline V gene has CDR1 MDHEN and CDR2 SYDVKM. CDR3 in amino acids: CASVGRGTDTQYF. The CDR3 coding sequence is TGTGCCAGCGTTGGCAGGGGCACAGATACGCAGTATTTT. Filled out from reference TRBV28 and TRBJ2-3, the complete variable domain reads DVKVTQSSRYLVKRTGEKVFLECVQDMDHENMFWYRQDPGLGLRLIYFSYDVKMKEKGDIPEGYSVSREKKERFSLILESASTNQTSMYLCASVGRGTDTQYFGPGTRLTVL.

The chain uses TRBV4-1 and TRBJ1-2; a weak D match, TRBD1 (5 bases). From germline, CDR1 is MGHRA and CDR2 YSYEKL. V was shortened by 3 bases and J by 4 bases, with 15 bases between the two germline ends. The CDR3 has 15 amino acids. CDR3 amino acids: CASSQPRGGIYGYTF. CDR3 nucleotide sequence: TGCGCCAGCAGCCAGCCCCGGGGGGGTATCTATGGCTACACCTTC.

J is TRBJ2-2 and V is TRBV7-3; no definite D call. This CDR3 is 13 amino acids long. The germline V gene has CDR1 SGHTA and CDR2 FQGTGA. Deletions cut 0 bases from V and 3 bases from J, with 2 bases between. CDR3 sequence: CASSLTYTGELFF. The CDR3, as DNA: TGTGCCAGCAGCTTAACTTACACCGGGGAGCTGTTTTTT.

The gene calls are TRBV19 and TRBJ1-2; 10 nucleotides align to TRBD1. J gave up 8 bases and V 3 bases, and 6 bases lay outside the gene matches. The V gene's germline CDR1 is LNHDA and CDR2 SQIVND (reference sequence). This CDR3 has 14 residues. The CDR3 here is CASSMGQGTEGYTF. The CDR3 nucleotides are TGTGCCAGTAGTATGGGACAGGGGACGGAGGGCTACACCTTC.

The V call is TRBV19, the J call TRBJ2-1; 7 positions agree with TRBD2. With 9 bases clipped from V and 7 bases from J, the junction kept 12 bases outside the gene matches. Germline lookup yields CDR1 LNHDA and CDR2 SQIVND (reference sequence). The CDR3 has 14 amino acids. The CDR3 DNA reads as TGTGCCAGCCAGCGGGACCCGACGTCGAATGAGCAGTTCTTC. It is translated as CASQRDPTSNEQFF.

The chain joins TRBV28 to TRBJ2-7; 11 nucleotides match TRBD2. Trimming took 4 bases from V and 0 from J; bases not matched to a gene: 14. The germline CDR1 and CDR2 sequences are MDHEN and SYDVKM. This CDR3 is built from 19 residues. The CDR3 reads CASSSSSPGTSGSSYEQYF. The CDR3 coding sequence is TGTGCCAGCAGTTCCTCGAGTCCCGGGACTAGCGGCAGCTCCTACGAGCAGTACTTC.

This clone occurred once. The rearrangement links TRBV28 to TRBJ2-2; 11 nucleotides agree with TRBD1. The V gene's germline CDR1 is MDHEN and CDR2 SYDVKM. J was trimmed by 4 bases and V by 5 bases; bases with no gene match: 6. The CDR3 runs to 16 residues. The CDR3 DNA reads TGTGCCAGCAGTCGCGGGACAGGGGGAGGCACCGGGGAGCTGTTTTTT. The encoded protein is CASSRGTGGGTGELFF.

This clone was recorded once. The V gene is TRBV29-1, the J gene TRBJ1-1; D gene unclear. The germline V and J ends were trimmed by 5 bases and 2 bases, with 12 bases remaining between them. The length of the CDR3 is 13 residues. CDR1 is SQVTM and CDR2 is ANQGSEA in the germline V gene. Here the CDR3 reads CSVHGRTNTEAFF. The DNA of the CDR3 is TGCAGCGTTCACGGCAGAACAAACACTGAAGCTTTCTTT.

The chain has TRBV4-2 and TRBJ2-6; 8 bases match TRBD1. Germline values: CDR1 LGHNA, CDR2 YNFKEQ. With 4 bases clipped from V and 0 bases from J, the junction kept 11 bases outside the gene matches. This CDR3 is built from 19 residues. CDR3 coding DNA: TGTGCCAGCAGCCTAGCATCGGGACAGGCCGGCTCTGGGGCCAACGTCCTGACTTTC. It encodes CASSLASGQAGSGANVLTF.

This rearrangement joins TRBV11-3 to TRBJ1-2; D uncertain. CDR1 is SGHNT, CDR2 YENEEA, per germline. Trimming removed 1 base from V and 2 bases from J, with 14 bases in between. The CDR3 is 16 amino acids. The CDR3 DNA follows: TGTGCCAGCAGCTTAGGTGGTTGGACGGGAAACTATGGCTACACCTTC. Its translation is CASSLGGWTGNYGYTF.

V is TRBV20-1 and J is TRBJ2-2; 9 bases align to TRBD1. V dropped 3 bases and J dropped 4; count of bases not matched to a gene: 6. The CDR3 spans 15 residues. Germline CDR1 reads DFQATT; CDR2 reads SNEGSKA (reference sequence). This CDR3 reads CSASKQGAGTGELFF. DNA of the CDR3: TGCAGTGCTAGTAAACAGGGGGCGGGCACCGGGGAGCTGTTTTTT.

This sequence joins TRBV18 and TRBJ2-4; unclear D gene. V lost 0 bases and J 4 bases, leaving 7 bases between the germline ends. From germline, CDR1 is KGHSH and CDR2 LQKENI. The CDR3 is 14 residues long. For the CDR3, the DNA is TGTGCCAGCTCACCACCAGCATCGAAAAACATTCAGTACTTC. Amino acid sequence: CASSPPASKNIQYF.

The chain joins TRBV4-3 to TRBJ1-1, with 7 bases lining up with TRBD1. The CDR3 contains 15 residues. Looked up from germline, CDR1 is LGHNA and CDR2 is YSLEER. With 0 bases clipped from V and 4 bases from J, the junction kept 5 bases outside the gene matches. Written as DNA, the CDR3 is TGCGCCAGCAGCCAAGATTCAGGGGGGGTCACTGAAGCTTTCTTT. The encoded protein is CASSQDSGGVTEAFF.

The rearrangement uses TRBV18 and TRBJ1-2; 7 bases match TRBD1. V trimming: 3 bases; J trimming: 7 bases; junction bases outside the gene matches: 5. This CDR3 contains 13 residues. The germline V gene has CDR1 KGHSH and CDR2 LQKENI. As DNA, the CDR3 is TGTGCCAGCTCACCTACAGGGGAGGGTGGCTACACCTTC. Translation: CASSPTGEGGYTF.

The chain is built from TRBV11-3 and TRBJ2-3; TRBD2 matches 7 bases. The CDR3 sequence is 15 residues long. Trimming removed 1 base from V and 2 bases from J; junction bases left unmatched: 3. CDR1 and CDR2 (germline): SGHNT, YENEEA. CDR3 residues: CASSLGGDYTDTQYF. CDR3 nucleotides: TGTGCCAGCAGCTTAGGTGGGGACTACACAGATACGCAGTATTTT.